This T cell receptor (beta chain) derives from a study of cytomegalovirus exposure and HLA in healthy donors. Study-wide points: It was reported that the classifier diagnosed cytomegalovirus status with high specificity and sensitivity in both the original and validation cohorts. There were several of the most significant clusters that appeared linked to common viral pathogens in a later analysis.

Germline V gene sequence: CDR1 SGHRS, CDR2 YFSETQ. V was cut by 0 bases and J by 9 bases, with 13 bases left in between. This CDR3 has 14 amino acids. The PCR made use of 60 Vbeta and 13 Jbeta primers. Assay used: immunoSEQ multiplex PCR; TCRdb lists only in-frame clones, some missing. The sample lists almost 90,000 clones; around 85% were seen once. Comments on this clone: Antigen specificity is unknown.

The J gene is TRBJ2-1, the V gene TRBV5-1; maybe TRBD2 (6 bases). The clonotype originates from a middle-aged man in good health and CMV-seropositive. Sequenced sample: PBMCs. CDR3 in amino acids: CASSLGDSQSEQFF. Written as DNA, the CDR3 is TGCGCCAGCAGCTTGGGGGACTCCCAAAGTGAGCAGTTCTTC.